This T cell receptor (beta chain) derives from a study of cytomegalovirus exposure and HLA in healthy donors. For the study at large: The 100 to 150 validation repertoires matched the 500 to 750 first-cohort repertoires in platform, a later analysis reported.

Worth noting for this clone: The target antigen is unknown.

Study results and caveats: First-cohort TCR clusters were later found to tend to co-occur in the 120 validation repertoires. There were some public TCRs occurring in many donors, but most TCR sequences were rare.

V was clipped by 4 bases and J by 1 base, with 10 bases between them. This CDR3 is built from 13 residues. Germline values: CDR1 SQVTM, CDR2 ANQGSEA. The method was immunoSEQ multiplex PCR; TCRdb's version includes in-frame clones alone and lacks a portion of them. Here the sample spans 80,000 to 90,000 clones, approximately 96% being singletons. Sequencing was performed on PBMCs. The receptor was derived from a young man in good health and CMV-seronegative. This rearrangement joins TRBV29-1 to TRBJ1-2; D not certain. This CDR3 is CSVVDDINYGYTF. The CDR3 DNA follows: TGCAGCGTTGTTGATGACATTAACTATGGCTACACCTTC.